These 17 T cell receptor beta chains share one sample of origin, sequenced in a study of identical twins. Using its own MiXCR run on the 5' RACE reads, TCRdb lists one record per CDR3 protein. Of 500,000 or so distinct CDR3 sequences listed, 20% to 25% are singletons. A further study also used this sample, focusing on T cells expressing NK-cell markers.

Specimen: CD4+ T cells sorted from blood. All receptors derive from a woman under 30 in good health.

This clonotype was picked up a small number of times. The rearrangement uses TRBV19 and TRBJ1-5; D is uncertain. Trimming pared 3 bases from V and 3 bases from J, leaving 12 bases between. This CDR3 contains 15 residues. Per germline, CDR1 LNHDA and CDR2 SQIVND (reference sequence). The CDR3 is CASSIRGMPNQPQHF. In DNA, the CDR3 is TGTGCCAGTAGTATCCGAGGCATGCCCAATCAGCCCCAGCATTTT.

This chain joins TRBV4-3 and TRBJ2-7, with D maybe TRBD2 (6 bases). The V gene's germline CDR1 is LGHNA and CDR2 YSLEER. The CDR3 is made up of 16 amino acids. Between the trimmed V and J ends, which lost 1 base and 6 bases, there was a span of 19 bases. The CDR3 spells CASSQATPAGIGEQYF. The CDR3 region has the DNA TGCGCCAGCAGCCAAGCTACGCCGGCGGGGATTGGCGAGCAGTACTTC.

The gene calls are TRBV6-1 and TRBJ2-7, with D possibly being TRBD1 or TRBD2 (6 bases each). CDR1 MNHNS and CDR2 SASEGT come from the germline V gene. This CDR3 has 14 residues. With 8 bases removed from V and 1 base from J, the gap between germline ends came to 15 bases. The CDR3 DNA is TGTGCCAGCGGTGGGGGGCGACAGTCCTACGAGCAGTACTTC. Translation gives CASGGGRQSYEQYF.

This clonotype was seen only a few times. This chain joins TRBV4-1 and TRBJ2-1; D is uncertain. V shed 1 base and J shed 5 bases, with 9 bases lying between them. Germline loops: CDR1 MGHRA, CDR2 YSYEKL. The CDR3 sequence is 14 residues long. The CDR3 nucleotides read TGCGCCAGCAGCCAAGTTGCGGCGGACAATGAGCAGTTCTTC. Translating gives CASSQVAADNEQFF.

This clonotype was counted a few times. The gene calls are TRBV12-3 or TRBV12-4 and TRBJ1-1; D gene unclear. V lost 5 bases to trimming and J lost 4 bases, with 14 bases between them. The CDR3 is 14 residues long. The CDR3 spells CASSPRGRFTEAFF. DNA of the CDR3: TGTGCCAGCAGTCCCCGTGGGAGGTTCACTGAAGCTTTCTTT.

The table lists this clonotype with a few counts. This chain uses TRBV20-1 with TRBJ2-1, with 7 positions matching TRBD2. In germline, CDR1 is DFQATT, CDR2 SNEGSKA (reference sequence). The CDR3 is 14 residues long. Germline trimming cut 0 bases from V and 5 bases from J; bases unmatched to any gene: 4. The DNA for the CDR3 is TGCAGTGCTAGAGATCCCCGGGGGGACAATGAGCAGTTCTTC. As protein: CSARDPRGDNEQFF.

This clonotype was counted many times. The CDR3, as DNA: TGTGCCAGCAGCCCGGTGGGACAGGGCAGAGAGCAGTACTTC. Its protein product is CASSPVGQGREQYF. The chain carries TRBV3-1 and TRBJ2-7; TRBD1 matches at 9 bases. The CDR3 extends over 14 amino acids. Germline trimming cut 4 bases from V and 7 bases from J; bases unmatched to any gene: 8. Looked up from germline, CDR1 is LGHDT and CDR2 is YNNKEL (reference sequence).

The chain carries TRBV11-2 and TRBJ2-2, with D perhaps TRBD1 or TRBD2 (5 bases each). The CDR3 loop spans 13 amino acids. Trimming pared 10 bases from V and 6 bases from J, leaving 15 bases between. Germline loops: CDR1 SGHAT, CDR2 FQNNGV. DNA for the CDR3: TGTGCCACTGGGACCGCCCGCGCCGGGGAGCTGTTTTTT. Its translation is CATGTARAGELFF.

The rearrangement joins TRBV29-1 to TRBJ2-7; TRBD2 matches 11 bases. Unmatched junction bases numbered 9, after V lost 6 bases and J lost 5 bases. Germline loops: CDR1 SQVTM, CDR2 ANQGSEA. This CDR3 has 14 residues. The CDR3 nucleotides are TGCAGCGTCAAATCTAGCGGGAGGCTCGACGAGCAGTACTTC. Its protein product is CSVKSSGRLDEQYF.

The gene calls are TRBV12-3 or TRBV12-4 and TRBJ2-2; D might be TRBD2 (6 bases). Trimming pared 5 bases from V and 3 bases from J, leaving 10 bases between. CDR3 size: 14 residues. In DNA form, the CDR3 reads TGTGCCAGCAGTCTTCTAGCGTACACCGGGGAGCTGTTTTTT. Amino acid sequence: CASSLLAYTGELFF.

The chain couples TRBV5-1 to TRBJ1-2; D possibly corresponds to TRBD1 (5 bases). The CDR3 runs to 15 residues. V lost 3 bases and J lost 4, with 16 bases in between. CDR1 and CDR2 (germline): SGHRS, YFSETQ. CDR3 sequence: CASSSRDQPGYGYTF. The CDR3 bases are TGCGCCAGCAGCTCCCGGGACCAGCCTGGCTATGGCTACACCTTC.

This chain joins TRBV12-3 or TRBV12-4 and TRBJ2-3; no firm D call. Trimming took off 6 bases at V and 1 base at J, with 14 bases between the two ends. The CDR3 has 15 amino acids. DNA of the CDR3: TGTGCCAGCAGCCCTGCTAGTGGGCGCACAGATACGCAGTATTTT. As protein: CASSPASGRTDTQYF.

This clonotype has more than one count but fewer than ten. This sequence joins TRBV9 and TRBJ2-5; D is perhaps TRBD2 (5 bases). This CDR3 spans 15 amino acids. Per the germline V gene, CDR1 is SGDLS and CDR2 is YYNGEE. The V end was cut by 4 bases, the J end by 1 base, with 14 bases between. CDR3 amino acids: CASSPHRGSQETQYF. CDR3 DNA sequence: TGTGCCAGCAGCCCTCACCGGGGATCCCAAGAGACCCAGTACTTC. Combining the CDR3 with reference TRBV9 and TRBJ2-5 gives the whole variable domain DSGVTQTPKHLITATGQRVTLRCSPRSGDLSVYWYQQSLDQGLQFLIQYYNGEERAKGNILERFSAQQFPDLHSELNLSSLELGDSALYFCASSPHRGSQETQYFGPGTRLLVL.

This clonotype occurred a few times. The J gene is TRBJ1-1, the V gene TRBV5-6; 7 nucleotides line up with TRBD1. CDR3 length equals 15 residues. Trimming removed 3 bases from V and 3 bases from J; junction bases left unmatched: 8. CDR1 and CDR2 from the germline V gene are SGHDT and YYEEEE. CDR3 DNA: TGTGCCAGCAGCTCCCTTCGACAGGGCCACACTGAAGCTTTCTTT. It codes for CASSSLRQGHTEAFF.

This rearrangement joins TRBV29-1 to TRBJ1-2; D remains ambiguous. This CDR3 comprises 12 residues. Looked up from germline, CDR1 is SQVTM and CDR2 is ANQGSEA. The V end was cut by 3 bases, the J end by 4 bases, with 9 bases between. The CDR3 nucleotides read TGCAGCGTTGAGGGTTTTTCCTATGGCTACACCTTC. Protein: CSVEGFSYGYTF.

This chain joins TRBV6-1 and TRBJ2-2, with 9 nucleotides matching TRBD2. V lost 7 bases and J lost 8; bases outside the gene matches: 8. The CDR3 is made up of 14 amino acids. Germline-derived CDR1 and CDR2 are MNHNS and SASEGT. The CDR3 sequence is CASKVAGAGGELFF. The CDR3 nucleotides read TGTGCCAGCAAAGTAGCGGGAGCTGGTGGGGAGCTGTTTTTT.

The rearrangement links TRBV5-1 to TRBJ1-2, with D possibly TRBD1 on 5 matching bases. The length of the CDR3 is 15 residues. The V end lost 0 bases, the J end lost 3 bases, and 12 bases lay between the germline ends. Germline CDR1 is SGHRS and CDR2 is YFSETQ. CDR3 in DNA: TGCGCCAGCAGCTTGGACAGGCCGGATTACTATGGCTACACCTTC. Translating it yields CASSLDRPDYYGYTF.